The sequence of this T cell receptor (beta chain) was determined in a study of blood T cells in healthy people across ages. Sample-barcoded 5' priming and a J-beta primer mix drove a second PCR of 7 to 11 cycles. Sequencing recovered at least 2.5 million CDR3-containing paired-end reads from each sample. TCRdb independently ran MiXCR on the 5' RACE reads; one entry per CDR3 protein. Of some 1.4 million distinct CDR3 sequences in the sample, roughly 40% were seen once. Germline V gives CDR1 MNHEY, CDR2 SMNVEV (reference sequence). The CDR3 has 17 amino acids. The ends were cut back, 8 bases at V and 0 bases at J, with 20 bases in the middle. Extractions gave at least 6 micrograms of total RNA per sample.

Sequences were obtained from blood. V and J are TRBV27 and TRBJ2-4; D perhaps matches TRBD2 (6 bases). The TCR sequence derives from a young woman in good health. The CDR3 loop is CASGDFGGELAKNIQYF. The CDR3 DNA is TGTGCCAGCGGAGATTTCGGAGGGGAATTAGCCAAAAACATTCAGTACTTC.